This T cell receptor (beta chain) was found in a study of cytomegalovirus exposure and HLA in healthy donors. Germline CDR1 is ENHRY and CDR2 is SYGVKD. The CDR3 has 15 residues. The junction had 4 bases not matched to a gene; V was cut back by 2 bases and J by 6 bases. PCR involved 60 Vbeta and 13 Jbeta primers. TCRdb's table, derived via immunoSEQ multiplex PCR, lists solely in-frame clones and lacks some. The sample carries 90,000 to 110,000 clones, around three quarters recorded once. The V gene is TRBV10-3, the J gene TRBJ2-5; 12 nucleotides line up with TRBD2. This sequence originates from a woman in her forties or fifties in good health and CMV-seropositive. The specimen sequenced was PBMCs. CDR3 protein: CAISELAGGLKTQYF. CDR3 nucleotide sequence: TGTGCCATCAGTGAGCTAGCGGGGGGGCTAAAGACCCAGTACTTC.